Shown below are 16 T cell receptor beta chains from a single sample sequenced in a study of blood T cells in healthy people across ages. PCR was performed a second time for roughly 7 to 11 cycles using a sample-barcoded 5' primer and a J-beta primer mix. Via MiXCR, TCRdb re-called the 5' RACE reads, giving one row per CDR3 protein. The data contain some 900,000 distinct CDR3 sequences, roughly 52% of them singletons. The sequenced sample was blood. These receptors came from a man in his thirties or forties in good health.

This chain connects TRBV7-9 to TRBJ2-7; perhaps D is TRBD1 or TRBD2 (6 bases each). The CDR3 has 15 residues. Germline CDR1 reads SEHNR; CDR2 reads FQNEAQ (reference sequence). V lost 1 base, J lost 6 bases, and 16 bases lay in between. CDR3 in DNA: TGTGCCAGCAGCTTAGAAGAAATCAGGGGAGGCGAGCAGTACTTC. The encoded protein is CASSLEEIRGGEQYF.

The chain is built from TRBV27 and TRBJ2-7, with a weak D call TRBD1 (6 bases). This CDR3 comprises 13 residues. Germline values: CDR1 MNHEY, CDR2 SMNVEV (reference sequence). V shed 6 bases and J shed 4 bases, with 13 bases lying between them. Written as DNA, the CDR3 is TGTGCCAGCAGCCACCGGGACATATACGAGCAGTACTTC. It yields the protein CASSHRDIYEQYF.

The chain has TRBV29-1 and TRBJ2-7; D may correspond to TRBD1 or TRBD2 (5 bases each). V gave up 4 bases and J gave up 5 bases, with 12 bases separating them. This CDR3 contains 12 residues. Per the germline V gene, CDR1 is SQVTM and CDR2 is ANQGSEA. The DNA of the CDR3 is TGCAGCGTTGTGGGGGATCAGGACGAGCAGTACTTC. Protein product: CSVVGDQDEQYF.

This clonotype has just a few counts. The gene calls are TRBV20-1 and TRBJ2-3; D is unresolved. The V end was cut by 1 base, the J end by 4 bases, with 6 bases between. The CDR3 length is 12 residues. Germline CDR1 DFQATT, CDR2 SNEGSKA (reference sequence). This CDR3 reads CSARGVADTQYF. For the CDR3, the DNA is TGCAGTGCTAGAGGGGTAGCAGATACGCAGTATTTT.

The V gene is TRBV3-1, the J gene TRBJ2-5; 7 nucleotides align to TRBD1. Germline V gives CDR1 LGHDT, CDR2 YNNKEL (reference sequence). The CDR3 has 14 amino acids. V lost 2 bases to trimming and J lost 2 bases; unmatched junction nucleotides: 2. The CDR3 is CASSQPTGQETQYF. The CDR3 DNA is TGTGCCAGCAGCCAACCGACAGGGCAAGAGACCCAGTACTTC.

V is TRBV12-3 or TRBV12-4 and J is TRBJ2-3; D remains ambiguous. V dropped 3 bases and J dropped 0 bases, with 10 bases sitting between them. The CDR3 covers 15 residues. DNA of the CDR3: TGTGCCAGCAGTTTTGTCGCACCTAGCACAGATACGCAGTATTTT. Its protein is CASSFVAPSTDTQYF.

This chain joins TRBV7-9 and TRBJ2-5; D is unclear. The J call is in doubt because the DNA end fits TRBJ2-7 better. Germline CDR1 is SEHNR and CDR2 is FQNEAQ (reference sequence). The CDR3 totals 13 residues. CDR3 in amino acids: CASRTSPGFEQYF. CDR3 coding DNA: TGTGCCAGCAGGACCAGTCCCGGGTTCGAGCAGTACTTC.

This clonotype was seen more than once but under ten times. The chain carries TRBV7-3 and TRBJ2-7; D is possibly TRBD1 (6 bases). The CDR3 sequence is 15 residues long. V was shortened by 5 bases and J by 2 bases, with 16 bases between the two germline ends. Germline values: CDR1 SGHTA, CDR2 FQGTGA. CDR3: CASSTGTVVPYEQYF. The CDR3 DNA follows: TGTGCCAGCAGCACAGGGACGGTTGTTCCCTACGAGCAGTACTTC.

With regard to this clonotype: This could be a read error, since a much larger clone is one nucleotide away. This chain connects TRBV27 to TRBJ2-1, with 13 bases that match TRBD2. The CDR3 is 16 residues long. Looked up from germline, CDR1 is MNHEY and CDR2 is SMNVEV (reference sequence). Trimming took 5 bases from V and 10 from J; bases not matched to a gene: 11. The CDR3: CASSLYPGTSGDEQFF. The CDR3 nucleotides are TGTGCCAGCAGTCTCTACCCCGGGACTAGCGGGGACGAGCAGTTCTTC.

The gene calls are TRBV29-1 and TRBJ2-5; TRBD1 matches at 7 bases. Gene TRBJ2-7 matches the end of the DNA better, so the J call may be wrong. The CDR3 sequence is 14 residues long. Germline CDR1 reads SQVTM; CDR2 reads ANQGSEA. The CDR3 is CSVETEGALSEQYF. The CDR3, as DNA: TGCAGCGTTGAGACCGAGGGGGCGCTTAGCGAGCAGTACTTC.

This clonotype has just a few counts. CDR3 DNA: TGTGCCAGCAGTTACTCCAGCGGGGGCTCCTACAATGAGCAGTTCTTC. Translation: CASSYSSGGSYNEQFF. This chain uses TRBV6-5 with TRBJ2-1, with TRBD2 identical over 8 bases. The V gene end was trimmed by 0 bases and the J gene end by 0 bases; junction bases not matched to a gene: 1. In germline, CDR1 is MNHEY, CDR2 SVGAGI. This CDR3 comprises 16 residues.

The rearrangement links TRBV12-3 or TRBV12-4 to TRBJ1-3; D uncertain. Trimming took 7 bases from V and 2 from J, leaving 12 bases between them. The CDR3 extends over 14 amino acids. The CDR3 bases are TGTGCCAGCACCTCGACGTGGGCTGGAAACACCATATATTTT. Its protein product is CASTSTWAGNTIYF.

To note about this clonotype: One end of the junction fails to match germline, which may point to a read error. The chain carries TRBV20-1 and TRBJ2-7, with D perhaps TRBD1 (5 bases). The CDR3 spans 10 residues. Germline loops: CDR1 DFQATT, CDR2 SNEGSKA (reference sequence). The chain's CDR3 is CGIGVYEQYF. The CDR3 bases are TGTGGGATAGGGGTCTACGAGCAGTACTTC.

In this sample, this clonotype turned up a few times. CDR3 amino acids: CASSDRETDTQYF. The CDR3 DNA reads TGCGCCAGCAGCGACAGGGAAACAGATACGCAGTATTTT. The V and J genes are TRBV5-1 and TRBJ2-3; 7 positions match TRBD1. This CDR3 is 13 amino acids long. Trimming took 4 bases from V and 3 from J; bases not matched to a gene: 2. Germline assignment: CDR1 SGHRS and CDR2 YFSETQ.

The sample holds many counts of this clonotype. This chain uses TRBV20-1 with TRBJ2-1, with 10 bases that match TRBD2. The CDR3 extends over 14 amino acids. V was clipped by 0 bases and J by 6 bases; unmatched bases: 2. Germline values: CDR1 DFQATT, CDR2 SNEGSKA (reference sequence). This CDR3 is CSAREAGGLNEQFF. The CDR3 region has the DNA TGCAGTGCTAGAGAAGCGGGGGGGCTCAATGAGCAGTTCTTC.

V and J are TRBV6-4 and TRBJ2-1; 12 positions match TRBD1. This CDR3 is built from 14 residues. Germline CDR1 is MRHNA and CDR2 is SNTAGT. V gave up 5 bases and J gave up 8 bases; unmatched junction bases: 4. CDR3 nucleotide sequence: TGTGCCAGCAGTACCGGGACAGGGGGCGATGAGCAGTTCTTC. It yields the protein CASSTGTGGDEQFF.